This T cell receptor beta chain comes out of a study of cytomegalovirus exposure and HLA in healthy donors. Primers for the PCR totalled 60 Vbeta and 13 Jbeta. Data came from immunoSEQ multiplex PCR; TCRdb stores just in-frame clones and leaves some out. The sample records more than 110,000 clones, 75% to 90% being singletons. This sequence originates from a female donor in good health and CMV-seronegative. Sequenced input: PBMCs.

For the CDR3, the DNA is TGCGCCAGCAATACCGAAAGGGAGGAAGCTTTCTTT. Translating it yields CASNTEREEAFF. The rearrangement uses TRBV5-1 and TRBJ1-1, with D unresolved. CDR1 is SGHRS and CDR2 is YFSETQ in the germline V gene. Trimming removed 6 bases at V and 8 bases at J, with 14 bases between. The CDR3 runs 12 residues.